This entry describes one T cell receptor (beta chain). Participants, about 18 to 90 years old, spanned more than 20 US areas. In Cohort 3, a recovered donor had either two negative PCRs, clearance, or symptom resolution. Data came from immunoSEQ multiplex PCR; TCRdb stores just in-frame clones and leaves some out. The sample carries roughly 300,000 clones, about 90% recorded once. V was clipped by 2 bases and J by 8 bases, with 12 bases between them. The CDR3 length is 13 residues. Germline CDR1 ENHRY, CDR2 SYGVKD. The sample is drawn from a study of blood T cell repertoires in COVID-19. The overall study: The samples span acute and convalescent COVID-19 from the United States, Italy and Spain.

The rearrangement joins TRBV10-3 to TRBJ1-2; D not certain. The TCR was taken from a woman aged 25 to 39 who had recovered from COVID-19. Sequenced: PBMCs or T cells enriched from blood (not recorded which). The CDR3 is CAISEGRGYGYTF. The DNA for the CDR3 is TGTGCCATCAGTGAGGGCAGAGGCTACGGCTACACCTTC.